This T cell receptor (beta chain) was sequenced in a study of cytomegalovirus exposure and HLA in healthy donors. Study-wide results and limits: Reports state that TCR beta sequences accurately predicted most subjects' HLA-A and HLA-B alleles. The study recorded more than 150 TCR beta chains that were cytomegalovirus-associated.

In nominal health when sampled, donors likely had unrecorded immune exposures nonetheless. V was pared by 4 bases and J by 4 bases, with 15 bases between. The germline V gene encodes CDR1 SGHDT and CDR2 YYEEEE. CDR3 size: 15 residues. The PCR ran on 60 Vbeta and 13 Jbeta primers. Repertoires were generated with immunoSEQ multiplex PCR, while TCRdb's copy carries only in-frame clones and drops some. The data show roughly 110,000 clones, about 74% seen once. As to this clone: Its antigen is still unknown.

The sequenced sample was PBMCs. This chain links TRBV5-6 with TRBJ1-5; no clear D gene. The TCR comes from a woman between 40 and 55 years old in good health and CMV-seropositive. The CDR3 DNA reads as TGTGCCAGCAGCCTCCGAGGGAGCTCTAATCAGCCCCAGCATTTT. Encoded protein: CASSLRGSSNQPQHF.